Each of the 6 T cell receptor beta chains below was sequenced from the same sample in a study of blood T cell repertoires in COVID-19. Profiled with immunoSEQ multiplex PCR; TCRdb holds only in-frame clones, not every one. The sample yields approximately 150,000 clones, around 84% seen once. Material for sequencing was peripheral blood. The origin of the receptors is a man aged 30 to 39 with COVID-19, enrolled during active disease.

The table lists this clone with a few counts. The J gene is TRBJ2-3, the V gene TRBV7-6; 13 nucleotides align to TRBD2. V shed 5 bases, J shed 2 bases, and the junction held 4 bases outside the gene matches. Germline loops: CDR1 SGHVS, CDR2 FNYEAQ. The CDR3 covers 16 residues. This chain's CDR3 is CASSQLAGGPTDTQYF. CDR3 nucleotides: TGTGCCAGCAGCCAACTAGCGGGAGGGCCCACAGATACGCAGTATTTT.

This chain joins TRBV6-5 and TRBJ2-1, with D possibly matching TRBD2 (5 bases). V gave up 7 bases and J gave up 10 bases, with 14 bases separating them. Germline loops: CDR1 MNHEY, CDR2 SVGAGI. This CDR3 spans 12 amino acids. CDR3 protein: CASTEGFQEQFF. The DNA for the CDR3 is TGTGCCAGCACCGAGGGCTTCCAAGAGCAGTTCTTC.

The V call is TRBV18, the J call TRBJ2-3, with 14 bases identical to TRBD2. V gave up 1 base and J gave up 0 bases; unmatched junction bases: 9. The CDR3 sequence is 20 residues long. The germline V gene has CDR1 KGHSH and CDR2 LQKENI. The CDR3 loop is CASSPQEGLAGVRSTDTQYF. The CDR3 DNA follows: TGTGCCAGCTCACCACAAGAGGGACTAGCGGGAGTCAGGAGCACAGATACGCAGTATTTT.

The chain links TRBV6-5 to TRBJ2-6; TRBD2 might be the D (5 bases). The CDR3 sequence is 15 residues long. V lost 6 bases to trimming and J lost 0 bases, with 9 bases between them. Germline values: CDR1 MNHEY, CDR2 SVGAGI. CDR3 DNA sequence: TGTGCCAGCAGAATACGGGGCTCTGGGGCCAACGTCCTGACTTTC. This codes for CASRIRGSGANVLTF.

The rearrangement joins TRBV2 to TRBJ2-1; D perhaps matches TRBD2 (6 bases). Trimming took off 4 bases at V and 2 bases at J, with 12 bases between the two ends. This CDR3 spans 15 amino acids. CDR1 is SNHLY, CDR2 FYNNEI, per germline. The CDR3 bases are TGTGCCAGCAGTGGATCGGGACTGGCCTACAATGAGCAGTTCTTC. It specifies CASSGSGLAYNEQFF. Looking up the rest from reference TRBV2 and TRBJ2-1 gives the full variable domain: EPEVTQTPSHQVTQMGQEVILRCVPISNHLYFYWYRQILGQKVEFLVSFYNNEISEKSEIFDDQFSVERPDGSNFTLKIRSTKLEDSAMYFCASSGSGLAYNEQFFGPGTRLTVL.

The chain has TRBV6-2 or TRBV6-3 and TRBJ2-7; 11 bases line up with TRBD2. With 4 bases clipped from V and 4 bases from J, the junction kept 3 bases outside the gene matches. This CDR3 comprises 14 residues. Germline-derived CDR1 and CDR2 are MNHEY and SVGEGT. DNA of the CDR3: TGTGCCAGCAGTTTAGCGGGAGGGGTTTACGAGCAGTACTTC. This gives the protein CASSLAGGVYEQYF.